A selection of T cell receptor beta chains follows, all from one sample in a study of CD8 T cells in ankylosing spondylitis. TCRdb used MiXCR to reprocess the 5' RACE reads, holding one entry per CDR3 protein. The table shows 650,000 to 800,000 distinct CDR3 sequences, with under 20% occurring only once. Sequencing used blood, either unsorted or a sorted T cell fraction (not recorded which). Source of these receptors: a male donor with ankylosing spondylitis. Each CDR3 is given with its conserved first and last residue. The order of the fields is CDR3 protein, CDR3 DNA, clone size, D gene, V gene, J gene. The D gene is left open where the match is weak. Size values are once, few and many counts, or a class for expanded clones, and some rows have none.

CDR3aa: CASRPEVFSNQPQHF; CDR3nt: TGTGCCAGCAGGCCAGAAGTCTTTAGCAATCAGCCCCAGCATTTT; abundance: -; d_gene: -; v_gene: TRBV27; j_gene: TRBJ1-5
CDR3aa: CAIRDTSSSYNEQFF; CDR3nt: TGTGCCATCAGGGACACTTCCAGCTCCTACAATGAGCAGTTCTTC; abundance: few; d_gene: -; v_gene: TRBV10-3; j_gene: TRBJ2-1
CDR3aa: CASSLENRPLYEQYF; CDR3nt: TGTGCCAGCAGCTTAGAAAACAGGCCGCTCTACGAGCAGTACTTC; abundance: -; d_gene: -; v_gene: TRBV7-2; j_gene: TRBJ2-7
CDR3aa: CASSQYPRSKEGPYEQYF; CDR3nt: TGCGCCAGCAGCCAATATCCAAGATCCAAAGAGGGCCCCTACGAGCAGTACTTC; abundance: few; d_gene: -; v_gene: TRBV4-1; j_gene: TRBJ2-7
CDR3aa: CASSLWGGPNEKLFF; CDR3nt: TGCGCCAGCAGCTTATGGGGGGGCCCTAATGAAAAACTGTTTTTT; abundance: -; d_gene: -; v_gene: TRBV5-1; j_gene: TRBJ1-4
CDR3aa: CASSGQGLGSEQFF; CDR3nt: TGTGCCAGCAGCGGCCAGGGGCTAGGGAGTGAGCAGTTCTTC; abundance: few; d_gene: -; v_gene: TRBV2; j_gene: TRBJ2-1
CDR3aa: CASSSGSLNRGNTEAFF; CDR3nt: TGCGCCAGCAGCTCAGGGTCCCTCAATCGAGGGAACACTGAAGCTTTCTTT; abundance: -; d_gene: -; v_gene: TRBV5-1; j_gene: TRBJ1-1
CDR3aa: CASSSRGQGTNEQFF; CDR3nt: TGTGCCAGCAGCTCCCGGGGACAGGGTACCAATGAGCAGTTCTTC; abundance: few; d_gene: TRBD1; v_gene: TRBV3-1; j_gene: TRBJ2-1
CDR3aa: CASSFSGNEQFF; CDR3nt: TGTGCCAGCAGTTTCTCCGGCAATGAGCAGTTCTTC; abundance: many; d_gene: -; v_gene: TRBV12-3/TRBV12-4; j_gene: TRBJ2-1
CDR3aa: CASSDYRGRDTDTQYF; CDR3nt: TGTGCCAGCAGTGACTACAGGGGCCGGGACACAGATACGCAGTATTTT; abundance: few; d_gene: TRBD1; v_gene: TRBV12-3/TRBV12-4; j_gene: TRBJ2-3
CDR3aa: CASSRGAGSYNEQFF; CDR3nt: TGTGCCAGCAGCCGAGGGGCAGGGAGTTACAATGAGCAGTTCTTC; abundance: -; d_gene: -; v_gene: TRBV7-9; j_gene: TRBJ2-1
CDR3aa: CSAKDRVHTEAFF; CDR3nt: TGCAGTGCAAAGGACAGGGTTCACACTGAAGCTTTCTTT; abundance: -; d_gene: TRBD1; v_gene: TRBV20-1; j_gene: TRBJ1-1
CDR3aa: CASSEFGVMNTEAFF; CDR3nt: TGTGCCAGCAGTGAATTTGGGGTCATGAACACTGAAGCTTTCTTT; abundance: -; d_gene: -; v_gene: TRBV25-1; j_gene: TRBJ1-1
CDR3aa: CASSPGSPGTEAFF; CDR3nt: TGTGCCAGCAGCCCCGGATCCCCGGGCACTGAAGCTTTCTTT; abundance: -; d_gene: -; v_gene: TRBV7-3; j_gene: TRBJ1-1
CDR3aa: CTRLGTGGAKNIQYF; CDR3nt: TGCACCAGACTAGGGACAGGTGGTGCCAAAAACATTCAGTACTTC; abundance: -; d_gene: -; v_gene: TRBV1; j_gene: TRBJ2-4
CDR3aa: CSVNGGSDWETQYF; CDR3nt: TGCAGCGTTAACGGCGGGAGTGATTGGGAGACCCAGTACTTC; abundance: -; d_gene: TRBD2; v_gene: TRBV29-1; j_gene: TRBJ2-5
CDR3aa: CSVGGGVSEQYF; CDR3nt: TGCAGCGTGGGGGGGGGTGTTTCCGAGCAGTACTTC; abundance: -; d_gene: TRBD2; v_gene: TRBV29-1; j_gene: TRBJ2-7
CDR3aa: CASSQEGSGWTSGNTIYF; CDR3nt: TGCGCCAGCAGCCAAGAAGGTTCAGGGTGGACCTCTGGAAACACCATATATTTT; abundance: -; d_gene: -; v_gene: TRBV4-1; j_gene: TRBJ1-3
CDR3aa: CSASGGDFTEAFF; CDR3nt: TGCAGTGCTAGCGGCGGGGACTTCACTGAAGCTTTCTTT; abundance: -; d_gene: -; v_gene: TRBV20-1; j_gene: TRBJ1-1
CDR3aa: CASSLAGVFYEQYF; CDR3nt: TGTGCCAGCAGCTTAGCGGGCGTTTTCTACGAGCAGTACTTC; abundance: -; d_gene: -; v_gene: TRBV5-4; j_gene: TRBJ2-7
CDR3aa: CASQIDWASYEQYF; CDR3nt: TGTGCCAGCCAAATAGACTGGGCCTCCTACGAGCAGTACTTC; abundance: few; d_gene: -; v_gene: TRBV28; j_gene: TRBJ2-7
CDR3aa: CASKSRNTGELFF; CDR3nt: TGCGCCAGCAAAAGTCGGAACACCGGGGAGCTGTTTTTT; abundance: -; d_gene: -; v_gene: TRBV5-1; j_gene: TRBJ2-2
CDR3aa: CSVELTRGNTGELFF; CDR3nt: TGCAGCGTTGAACTCACTAGGGGGAACACCGGGGAGCTGTTTTTT; abundance: few; d_gene: -; v_gene: TRBV29-1; j_gene: TRBJ2-2
CDR3aa: CASSPSGGTDTQYF; CDR3nt: TGTGCCAGCAGCCCTAGCGGGGGCACAGATACGCAGTATTTT; abundance: many; d_gene: TRBD2; v_gene: TRBV7-6; j_gene: TRBJ2-3
CDR3aa: CASSQQGRSLHF; CDR3nt: TGTGCCAGCAGCCAACAAGGCCGGAGTCTCCACTTT; abundance: -; d_gene: -; v_gene: TRBV3-1; j_gene: TRBJ1-6
CDR3aa: CSVINFLNYGYTF; CDR3nt: TGCAGCGTGATAAACTTTCTAAACTATGGCTACACCTTC; abundance: -; d_gene: -; v_gene: TRBV29-1; j_gene: TRBJ1-2
CDR3aa: CSVRTGTDTQYF; CDR3nt: TGCAGCGTCAGGACAGGGACAGATACGCAGTATTTT; abundance: many; d_gene: TRBD1; v_gene: TRBV29-1; j_gene: TRBJ2-3
CDR3aa: CASSRRDRGISSGNTIYF; CDR3nt: TGCGCCAGCAGCCGCCGGGACAGGGGGATATCCTCTGGAAACACCATATATTTT; abundance: -; d_gene: TRBD1; v_gene: TRBV5-1; j_gene: TRBJ1-3
CDR3aa: CASSLSGLLSTEAFF; CDR3nt: TGTGCCAGCAGCTTGTCGGGACTCCTGAGTACTGAAGCTTTCTTT; abundance: -; d_gene: -; v_gene: TRBV6-2/TRBV6-3; j_gene: TRBJ1-1
CDR3aa: CASSQTGLEQYF; CDR3nt: TGTGCCAGCAGCCAAACGGGACTCGAGCAGTACTTC; abundance: few; d_gene: -; v_gene: TRBV3-1; j_gene: TRBJ2-7
CDR3aa: CASSYSNPGQDEKLFF; CDR3nt: TGTGCCAGCAGTTACTCGAATCCGGGACAGGATGAAAAACTGTTTTTT; abundance: few; d_gene: TRBD1; v_gene: TRBV6-2/TRBV6-3; j_gene: TRBJ1-4
CDR3aa: CASSQDRRGGQETQYF; CDR3nt: TGCGCCAGCAGCCAAGATAGAAGGGGAGGCCAAGAGACCCAGTACTTC; abundance: many; d_gene: -; v_gene: TRBV4-1; j_gene: TRBJ2-5
CDR3aa: CASSIAGGRYEQYF; CDR3nt: TGTGCCAGCAGTATAGCGGGAGGGCGGTACGAGCAGTACTTC; abundance: few; d_gene: TRBD2; v_gene: TRBV12-3/TRBV12-4; j_gene: TRBJ2-7
CDR3aa: CASSSHSGGNSYNEQFF; CDR3nt: TGTGCCAGCAGCTCGCACAGCGGGGGAAACTCCTACAATGAGCAGTTCTTC; abundance: few; d_gene: TRBD2; v_gene: TRBV12-3/TRBV12-4; j_gene: TRBJ2-1
CDR3aa: CASRPRGGTEAFF; CDR3nt: TGTGCCAGCAGGCCCAGGGGAGGGACTGAAGCTTTCTTT; abundance: -; d_gene: -; v_gene: TRBV28; j_gene: TRBJ1-1
CDR3aa: CASRKTSGTYEQYF; CDR3nt: TGTGCCAGCAGAAAGACTAGCGGGACCTACGAGCAGTACTTC; abundance: -; d_gene: TRBD2; v_gene: TRBV12-3/TRBV12-4; j_gene: TRBJ2-7
CDR3aa: CASRRADRFSSTDTQYF; CDR3nt: TGTGCCAGCCGTAGGGCGGACAGGTTCTCAAGCACAGATACGCAGTATTTT; abundance: -; d_gene: TRBD1; v_gene: TRBV6-1; j_gene: TRBJ2-3
CDR3aa: CASDLGSETQYF; CDR3nt: TGTGCCAGCGATTTAGGATCGGAGACCCAGTACTTC; abundance: few; d_gene: -; v_gene: TRBV5-5; j_gene: TRBJ2-5
CDR3aa: CASSRWAGGSYNEQFF; CDR3nt: TGTGCCAGCAGCCGATGGGCTGGGGGTTCCTACAATGAGCAGTTCTTC; abundance: few; d_gene: -; v_gene: TRBV4-2; j_gene: TRBJ2-1
CDR3aa: CASSRSLGDSGNTIYF; CDR3nt: TGCGCCAGCAGTAGGAGCTTGGGGGACTCTGGAAACACCATATATTTT; abundance: few; d_gene: -; v_gene: TRBV5-1; j_gene: TRBJ1-3
CDR3aa: CSANPGQYNQPQHF; CDR3nt: TGCAGTGCTAACCCGGGACAGTACAATCAGCCCCAGCATTTT; abundance: few; d_gene: TRBD1; v_gene: TRBV20-1; j_gene: TRBJ1-5
CDR3aa: CASSIGSGSLAYEQYF; CDR3nt: TGTGCCAGCAGCATCGGGTCCGGGAGTTTAGCCTACGAGCAGTACTTC; abundance: -; d_gene: -; v_gene: TRBV7-2; j_gene: TRBJ2-7
CDR3aa: CASGLGRENEKLFF; CDR3nt: TGTGCCAGCGGGTTAGGCAGGGAGAATGAAAAACTGTTTTTT; abundance: -; d_gene: -; v_gene: TRBV12-3/TRBV12-4; j_gene: TRBJ1-4
CDR3aa: CASSANRLAGESDTQYF; CDR3nt: TGTGCCAGCAGCGCGAACAGACTAGCGGGAGAGTCGGATACGCAGTATTTT; abundance: -; d_gene: TRBD2; v_gene: TRBV7-2; j_gene: TRBJ2-3
CDR3aa: CSVTGTGIGYGYTF; CDR3nt: TGCAGCGTCACAGGGACCGGCATAGGCTATGGCTACACCTTC; abundance: few; d_gene: -; v_gene: TRBV29-1; j_gene: TRBJ1-2
CDR3aa: CASSVQGHGNTIYF; CDR3nt: TGTGCCAGCAGCGTTCAGGGGCACGGAAACACCATATATTTT; abundance: -; d_gene: -; v_gene: TRBV9; j_gene: TRBJ1-3
CDR3aa: CASSQVSEAFF; CDR3nt: TGTGCCAGCAGCCAAGTCAGTGAAGCTTTCTTT; abundance: many; d_gene: -; v_gene: TRBV3-1; j_gene: TRBJ1-1
CDR3aa: CASSQGETYYEQYF; CDR3nt: TGTGCCAGCAGCCAGGGGGAGACCTACTACGAGCAGTACTTC; abundance: -; d_gene: TRBD1; v_gene: TRBV7-6; j_gene: TRBJ2-7
CDR3aa: CSARVLAGITLGEQYF; CDR3nt: TGCAGTGCTAGAGTTCTAGCGGGGATTACCTTAGGGGAGCAGTACTTC; abundance: few; d_gene: TRBD2; v_gene: TRBV20-1; j_gene: TRBJ2-7
CDR3aa: CASSDPSGSSYNEQFF; CDR3nt: TGTGCCAGCAGTGATCCTAGCGGGAGCTCCTACAATGAGCAGTTCTTC; abundance: -; d_gene: TRBD2; v_gene: TRBV28; j_gene: TRBJ2-1
CDR3aa: CASSQDKGGSYNEQFF; CDR3nt: TGTGCCAGCAGCCAAGATAAGGGCGGCTCCTACAATGAGCAGTTCTTC; abundance: -; d_gene: -; v_gene: TRBV4-2; j_gene: TRBJ2-1
CDR3aa: CASSGWEERQYF; CDR3nt: TGTGCCAGCAGTGGGTGGGAGGAGAGGCAGTACTTC; abundance: -; d_gene: -; v_gene: TRBV28; j_gene: TRBJ2-7
CDR3aa: CASKKEAGVRTDTQYF; CDR3nt: TGTGCCAGCAAAAAGGAAGCGGGAGTTCGCACAGATACGCAGTATTTT; abundance: -; d_gene: TRBD2; v_gene: TRBV2; j_gene: TRBJ2-3
CDR3aa: CASSIEDSVEAFF; CDR3nt: TGTGCCAGTAGTATAGAGGACAGTGTTGAAGCTTTCTTT; abundance: -; d_gene: -; v_gene: TRBV19; j_gene: TRBJ1-1
CDR3aa: CASRAGTRLQEEQFF; CDR3nt: TGTGCCAGCAGAGCCGGGACTAGATTACAAGAGGAGCAGTTCTTC; abundance: -; d_gene: TRBD2; v_gene: TRBV2; j_gene: TRBJ2-1
CDR3aa: CASRHVSGGDSSYEQYF; CDR3nt: TGCGCCAGCAGACACGTTTCCGGGGGAGATTCCTCCTACGAGCAGTACTTC; abundance: -; d_gene: -; v_gene: TRBV5-1; j_gene: TRBJ2-7
CDR3aa: CASSFFLQETQYF; CDR3nt: TGTGCCAGCAGTTTCTTCCTGCAAGAGACCCAGTACTTC; abundance: -; d_gene: -; v_gene: TRBV12-3/TRBV12-4; j_gene: TRBJ2-5
CDR3aa: CASSRGGAAYNEQFF; CDR3nt: TGTGCCAGCAGCCGGGGGGGAGCGGCCTACAATGAGCAGTTCTTC; abundance: -; d_gene: TRBD2; v_gene: TRBV28; j_gene: TRBJ2-1
CDR3aa: CASSLLSAMGETQYF; CDR3nt: TGTGCCAGCAGCTTACTTAGCGCCATGGGGGAGACCCAGTACTTC; abundance: few; d_gene: -; v_gene: TRBV7-2; j_gene: TRBJ2-5